The subject of this entry is one TCR beta chain. Per the authors' pipeline: Quantification of nucleated cells was approximated via reference gene primer amplification. The method was immunoSEQ multiplex PCR; TCRdb's version includes in-frame clones alone and lacks a portion of them. The V and J calls and clone size come from that table; D and trimming were worked out from the DNA. The table has tens of thousands of clones, around 90% seen once; the top ten hold 4.5% to 6%. This sample is drawn from a study of blood T cell repertoires in COVID-19. The overall study: COVID-19 samples from acute and convalescent phases originated in the United States, Italy and Spain. T cells, B-cell-depleted T cells, or PBMCs provided the cDNA or gDNA that served as material.

Per germline, CDR1 SGHNT and CDR2 YYREEE (reference sequence). V shed 4 bases and J shed 3 bases, with 11 bases lying between them. The CDR3 runs to 13 residues. The sequenced sample was peripheral blood. The chain recombines TRBV5-4 with TRBJ2-7, with a tentative D call TRBD2 (5 bases). This clonotype was obtained from a woman of 80 years or more with active COVID-19. In DNA, the CDR3 is TGTGCCAGCAGCGCGGGCCCCATCTACGAGCAGTACTTC. It yields the protein CASSAGPIYEQYF. Together with reference TRBV5-4 and TRBJ2-7, the CDR3 gives the full variable domain: ETGVTQSPTHLIKTRGQQVTLRCSSQSGHNTVSWYQQALGQGPQFIFQYYREEENGRGNFPPRFSGLQFPNYSSELNVNALELDDSALYLCASSAGPIYEQYFGPGTRLTVT.